A selection of T cell receptor beta chains follows, all from one sample in a study of CD8 T cells in cerebrospinal fluid in Alzheimer's disease. For each CDR3 protein, TCRdb gives one entry from its re-call of the 10x single-cell sequencing reads, without DNA. The specimen's table records 1,800 or so distinct CDR3 sequences. The source material was cerebrospinal fluid. The receptors derive from a human donor with mild cognitive impairment. CDR3s include the opening cysteine and the closing phenylalanine or tryptophan. A row's size may be missing; if present it is once, few, many or a size class.

>medium-sized|TRBV5-6|TRBJ1-2
CASSLASRWGYTF
>medium-sized|TRBV27|TRBJ2-3
CASSPYSTDTQYF
>medium-sized|TRBV19|TRBJ2-7
CASTDSTYEQYF
>large|TRBV7-6|TRBJ1-2
CASGGDYGYTF
>large|TRBV2|TRBJ1-5
CASGIEGSQPQHF
>medium-sized|TRBV5-1|TRBJ2-3
CASSLRPSAGAEDTQYF
>.|TRBV10-2|TRBJ1-2
CAIHRDGGYTF
>medium-sized|TRBV5-4|TRBJ2-7
CASSLGQGVYYEQYF
>medium-sized|TRBV20-1|TRBJ2-2
CSARLDSNTGELFF
>medium-sized|TRBV28|TRBJ1-2
CASSSPIYGYTF
>large|TRBV30|TRBJ2-1
CAWSVGVQGWGEQFF
>.|TRBV4-3|TRBJ1-3
CASSQDSGINTIYF
>medium-sized|TRBV20-1|TRBJ2-3
CSAQKEPHTDTQYF
>medium-sized|TRBV24-1|TRBJ2-7
CATSAAPGKTYEQYF
>.|TRBV6-5|TRBJ2-1
CASSYSIQVGQNEQFF
>medium-sized|TRBV5-1|TRBJ1-3
CASSLGTGNTIYF
>medium-sized|TRBV20-1|TRBJ1-2
CSARDQNPNSYGYTF
>.|TRBV9|TRBJ2-1
CASSVITGAGANEQFF
>.|TRBV4-3|TRBJ1-2
CASSQGGAASYGYTF
>medium-sized|TRBV27|TRBJ2-7
CASSLTLAGDYEQYF
>medium-sized|TRBV5-6|TRBJ2-1
CASSFLAGGREQFF
>medium-sized|TRBV12-3/TRBV12-4|TRBJ2-7
CASSYSYEQYF
>.|TRBV12-3/TRBV12-4|TRBJ2-2
CASSTLGRQPTGELFF
>medium-sized|TRBV7-9|TRBJ2-2
CASSLRVGELFF
>medium-sized|TRBV19|TRBJ2-5
CASSISLQETQYF
>medium-sized|TRBV5-4|TRBJ2-2
CASSLGLAETGELFF
>.|TRBV5-4|TRBJ1-3
CASSVQGSSGNTIYF
>.|TRBV6-1|TRBJ2-6
CASSTVAGANVLTF
>medium-sized|TRBV28|TRBJ2-2
CASITPGAGELFF
>medium-sized|TRBV7-8|TRBJ2-7
CASSLAHLADGEQYF
>.|TRBV6-5|TRBJ2-7
CASKRGLYEQYF
>large|TRBV7-2|TRBJ2-7
CASSFGQGAREQYF
>large|TRBV5-6|TRBJ2-1
CASSSAWPSGGNEQFF
>medium-sized|TRBV27|TRBJ2-1
CASSFNGGAYNEQFF
>medium-sized|TRBV28|TRBJ2-2
CASSLSVQGAGGELFF
>medium-sized|TRBV9|TRBJ2-6
CASSVVSGANVLTF
>medium-sized|TRBV24-1|TRBJ2-3
CATEGQATDTQYF
>.|TRBV7-2|TRBJ2-3
CASSLGSTDTQYF
>medium-sized|TRBV28|TRBJ2-6
CASSSTGPTPSGANVLTF
>medium-sized|TRBV5-1|TRBJ2-2
CASSVTTWRTGYTGELFF
>.|TRBV19|TRBJ2-7
CASSIFNEQYF
>medium-sized|TRBV5-1|TRBJ1-1
CASSFGTGGGRNTEAFF
>medium-sized|TRBV5-1|TRBJ2-1
CASSLETGNNEQFF